This entry is about one T cell receptor beta chain. Its antigen is not yet known. Base quality data are lacking; no much larger clone is found one base away. The same CDR3 also results from other DNA sequences found in this sample. Between the V and J ends, shortened by 3 bases and 0 bases respectively, the junction contains 6 bases. The germline V gene gives CDR1 as WSHSY and CDR2 as SAAADI. The CDR3 measures 14 amino acids from cysteine to phenylalanine. The CDR3 DNA has 42 bases and is translated from base 1. To sequence the TCRbeta CDR3 region, genomic DNA was isolated from the sorted cells. The immunoSEQ Assay was used to sequence the TCRbeta CDR3 regions. Not all clones reach the TCRdb copy of this immuneACCESS table, which keeps in-frame sequences only. Checked studies attribute under half of the gap to unresolved V genes and leave the rest unexplained. In all, the sample holds nearly 60,000 clones, and more than 80% of those were seen once. The ten most abundant clones make up around 0.71% of the sample.

The trial excluded patients who had a history of autoimmune disease or were on systemic immunosuppression. Peripheral blood for TCR sequencing was collected from all dose cohorts at baseline, on cycle 4 day 1, and on cycle 7 day 1. Samples came from an open-label, multicenter, first-in-human phase I dose-escalation trial of ivuxolimab. Adults with locally advanced or metastatic head and neck squamous cell, hepatocellular, melanoma or renal cell carcinoma were enrolled in the trial. CD4+ and CD8+ T cells were sorted separately from peripheral blood before TCR sequencing. The sample originates from a study of OX40 agonist ivuxolimab in advanced cancers. Background for the entire study: Ivuxolimab was a fully human IgG2 agonistic monoclonal antibody targeting the costimulatory receptor OX40 (CD134). Partial responses occurred in three dose-escalation patients, of whom one had hepatocellular carcinoma and two had cutaneous melanoma. In the dose-escalation cohort, more than 80% of patients were male, and the mean age was 60 years with a range of roughly 23 to 79. The monotherapy dose-escalation portion (N of about 50 patients) of the phase I ivuxolimab trial is reported in the paper. Patients were allowed to have had prior anti-PD-1, anti-PD-L1 or anti-CTLA-4 therapy, and 30% to 50% of the dose-escalation patients had previously received checkpoint inhibitors. Of the approximately 54 patients in dose escalation, 19 had hepatocellular carcinoma, approximately 15 had melanoma, 9 had renal cell carcinoma and 9 had head and neck cancer. Intravenous ivuxolimab was administered to patients every 2 weeks at six dose levels: 0.01, 0.1, 0.3, 1.5, 3 and 10 mg/kg. Peripheral TCRbeta sequencing was intended to test whether TCR sequence diversity was altered and clonal T-cell expansion was caused by ivuxolimab.

The research as a whole found: Low levels of normalized T-cell clonal expansion were also shown by some nonresponding patients. Which antigens the clonally expanded peripheral T cells were specific for was not determined. After ivuxolimab, more expanded clones were found on average in CD8+ T cells than in CD4+ T cells. At doses of 0.1 to 3.0 mg/kg, clonal expansion of both CD4+ and CD8+ T cells in blood was seen between baseline and week 6. In the 0.1-3.0 mg/kg groups, partial responders were among the patients with the lowest normalized peripheral clonal expansion, particularly in CD8+ T cells.

The source was CD4+ or CD8+ T cells sorted from blood, collected in a trial of the OX40 agonist ivuxolimab. The sequence derives from an adult with an advanced solid tumor such as melanoma, head and neck, liver or kidney cancer. The chain was built from TRBV10-2 and TRBJ1-3; TRBD1 is a weak D gene call, 6 bases matching. The CDR3 protein: CASSDRGSGNTIYF. The nucleotide sequence reads TGCGCCAGCAGTGACAGGGGCTCTGGAAACACCATATATTTT.